The 21 T cell receptor beta chains presented below share a single source sample, sequenced in a study of blood T cells in healthy people across ages. Primed by a sample-barcoded 5' primer and a J-beta primer mix, a second PCR proceeded for roughly 7 to 11 cycles. MiXCR, applied by TCRdb to the 5' RACE reads, yields one record per CDR3 protein. The sample shows under 1 million distinct CDR3 sequences, around 42% of them seen only once. What was sequenced was blood. All receptors come from a man aged 60 to 69 in good health.

The chain has TRBV6-6 and TRBJ1-1, with D unclear. Germline values: CDR1 MNHNY, CDR2 SVGAGI (reference sequence). The CDR3 has 13 residues. Deletions cut 5 bases from V and 4 bases from J, with 11 bases between. The CDR3 loop reads CASSPMGVTEAFF. The CDR3 nucleotides read TGTGCCAGCAGTCCCATGGGAGTCACTGAAGCTTTCTTT.

This clonotype has just a few counts. The chain couples TRBV6-2 or TRBV6-3 to TRBJ1-2; no firm D call. CDR3 length equals 11 residues. V lost 3 bases to trimming and J lost 8 bases, with 7 bases between them. In germline, CDR1 is MNHEY, CDR2 SVGEGT. Written as DNA, the CDR3 is TGTGCCAGCAGTTATCGCGGAGGCTACACCTTC. Amino acid sequence: CASSYRGGYTF.

This clonotype was observed at least ten times. The chain is built from TRBV20-1 and TRBJ2-1; D may be TRBD1 or TRBD2 (6 bases each). CDR3 length: 11 residues. The germline gives CDR1 DFQATT, CDR2 SNEGSKA (reference sequence). The V gene lost 6 bases and the J gene lost 5 bases, with 8 bases spanning the gap. This CDR3 reads CSAGGHNEQFF. CDR3 coding DNA: TGCAGTGCGGGGGGCCACAATGAGCAGTTCTTC.

On this clonotype: Being one base from a much bigger clone, this may be a read error. This chain connects TRBV10-3 to TRBJ2-1; D may be TRBD1 or TRBD2 (5 bases each). Trimming stripped 8 bases from V and 4 bases from J, with 15 bases between. Germline CDR1 reads ENHRY; CDR2 reads SYGVKD. This CDR3 is built from 14 residues. CDR3 in DNA: TGTGCCATCGGGGCAGAGGGGCCATACAATGAGCAGTTCTTC. Translation: CAIGAEGPYNEQFF.

The CDR3 protein is CASTSGSDNEQFF. As DNA, the CDR3 is TGTGCCAGCACGTCAGGGTCGGACAATGAGCAGTTCTTC. V gene TRBV6-2 or TRBV6-3 combines with J gene TRBJ2-1, with TRBD1 as a possible D gene (5 bases). Between the trimmed V and J ends, which lost 7 bases and 5 bases, there was a span of 12 bases. Germline V gene lookup returns CDR1 MNHEY and CDR2 SVGEGT. The CDR3 runs 13 residues.

This clonotype has just a few counts. The chain recombines TRBV27 with TRBJ2-4, with D possibly TRBD2 on 5 matching bases. The CDR3 sequence is 15 residues long. CDR1 is MNHEY, CDR2 SMNVEV, per germline (reference sequence). With 6 bases removed from V and 3 bases from J, the gap between germline ends came to 15 bases. The CDR3 loop reads CASREIGEGKNIQYF. In nucleotides, the CDR3 is TGTGCCAGCAGGGAGATAGGTGAGGGCAAAAACATTCAGTACTTC.

The gene calls are TRBV20-1 and TRBJ1-6; 8 bases fit TRBD1. The CDR3 spans 16 residues. Per germline, CDR1 DFQATT and CDR2 SNEGSKA (reference sequence). After removal of 5 bases from V and 1 base from J, the junction contained 7 bases not matched to a gene. The CDR3 region has the DNA TGCAGTGCTTGGCAGGGGGCTCATTCCTATAATTCACCCCTCCACTTT. Translation: CSAWQGAHSYNSPLHF.

This rearrangement joins TRBV2 to TRBJ2-1; TRBD2 aligns across 8 bases. V gave up 1 base and J gave up 10 bases; unmatched junction bases: 6. The CDR3 length is 14 residues. The germline gives CDR1 SNHLY, CDR2 FYNNEI. The CDR3 loop reads CASSEVAAGGEQFF. The CDR3 DNA follows: TGTGCCAGCAGTGAAGTTGCCGCGGGGGGCGAGCAGTTCTTC.

The rearrangement uses TRBV29-1 and TRBJ2-3; D may correspond to TRBD1 or TRBD2 (5 bases each). Germline V gene sequence: CDR1 SQVTM, CDR2 ANQGSEA. The CDR3 contains 14 residues. V was trimmed by 3 bases and J by 3 bases, leaving 13 bases between them. The CDR3 sequence: CSVDGARETDTQYF. As DNA, the CDR3 is TGCAGCGTTGACGGTGCCAGGGAGACAGATACGCAGTATTTT.

The sample holds a few counts of this clonotype. V and J are TRBV5-6 and TRBJ2-1; 8 bases fit TRBD1. This CDR3 has 16 amino acids. Germline V CDR1 and CDR2: SGHDT, YYEEEE. Trimming cost V 0 bases and J 4 bases; bases outside gene matches: 6. The CDR3 sequence is CASSLDWTGSYNEQFF. The DNA of the CDR3 is TGTGCCAGCAGCTTGGATTGGACAGGGTCATACAATGAGCAGTTCTTC.

This clonotype was counted ten times or more. The chain joins TRBV11-2 to TRBJ2-7; either TRBD1 or TRBD2 may supply D (5 bases each). The V gene lost 0 bases and the J gene lost 2 bases, with 11 bases spanning the gap. This CDR3 is 15 amino acids long. The germline V gene has CDR1 SGHAT and CDR2 FQNNGV. The CDR3 DNA follows: TGTGCCAGCAGCTTAGACCCAGGGCGGGCCTACGAGCAGTACTTC. This codes for CASSLDPGRAYEQYF.

The V gene is TRBV7-2, the J gene TRBJ2-7, with D perhaps given as TRBD1 or TRBD2 (6 bases each). The DNA end favors TRBJ2-5, so the J call may be wrong. This CDR3 comprises 16 residues. CDR1 is SGHTA and CDR2 is FQGNSA in the germline V gene. The DNA of the CDR3 is TGTGCCAGCAGCTCCTGGGGGGCCACCGCAACGGGGACCCAGTACTTC. Amino acid sequence: CASSSWGATATGTQYF.

The rearrangement links TRBV6-6 to TRBJ1-1, with 7 bases lining up with TRBD1. Trimming at V came to 6 bases and at J to 5 bases, leaving 6 bases not matched to a gene. Germline CDR1 and CDR2: MNHNY and SVGAGI (reference sequence). There are 13 residues in the CDR3. CDR3: CASRGTGVTEAFF. CDR3 nucleotide sequence: TGTGCCAGCAGAGGAACAGGGGTTACTGAAGCTTTCTTT.

The chain couples TRBV6-2 or TRBV6-3 to TRBJ1-4; weak D call: TRBD1 (5 bases). Looked up from germline, CDR1 is MNHEY and CDR2 is SVGEGT. Trimming removed 0 bases at V and 8 bases at J, with 13 bases between. The CDR3 sequence is 15 residues long. This CDR3 reads CASSYSAQRGEKLFF. DNA of the CDR3: TGTGCCAGCAGTTACTCGGCTCAGCGGGGGGAAAAACTGTTTTTT.

This rearrangement joins TRBV3-1 to TRBJ2-2; tentatively, D is TRBD2 (6 bases). CDR3 size: 20 residues. The ends were cut back, 4 bases at V and 5 bases at J, with 29 bases in the middle. Germline-derived CDR1 and CDR2 are LGHDT and YNNKEL (reference sequence). The CDR3 spells CASSPSPYTTWTNSTGELFF. The DNA of the CDR3 is TGTGCCAGCAGCCCTAGTCCTTACACGACCTGGACTAATTCTACCGGGGAGCTGTTTTTT.

The chain uses TRBV20-1 and TRBJ2-1; 9 nucleotides match TRBD1. V dropped 3 bases and J dropped 5; count of bases not matched to a gene: 2. The germline gives CDR1 DFQATT, CDR2 SNEGSKA (reference sequence). The CDR3 extends over 13 amino acids. The CDR3 DNA sequence: TGCAGTGCTAGGTGGGACAGGGACAATGAGCAGTTCTTC. The encoded protein is CSARWDRDNEQFF.

V is TRBV7-9 and J is TRBJ2-3, with a tentative D call TRBD2 (6 bases). The CDR3 extends over 17 amino acids. Trimming shortened V by 1 base and J by 0 bases, and 14 bases separated the two germline ends. Germline CDR1 reads SEHNR; CDR2 reads FQNEAQ (reference sequence). The chain's CDR3 is CASSLGRDPISTDTQYF. As DNA, the CDR3 is TGTGCCAGCAGCTTAGGGCGGGACCCGATTAGCACAGATACGCAGTATTTT.

This clonotype was picked up a small number of times. The V gene is TRBV20-1, the J gene TRBJ2-5, with a weak D call TRBD1 (6 bases). The ends were cut back, 3 bases at V and 11 bases at J, with 19 bases in the middle. This CDR3 spans 13 amino acids. The germline CDR1 and CDR2 sequences are DFQATT and SNEGSKA (reference sequence). Written as DNA, the CDR3 is TGCAGTGCTAGGCCACAGGGAATTGGCCCGCAGTACTTC. Translated, it gives CSARPQGIGPQYF.

V is TRBV5-5 and J is TRBJ1-2, with 9 bases that match TRBD1. Losses at the gene ends were 1 base for V and 0 bases for J; bases not matched to a gene: 1. This CDR3 comprises 15 residues. Germline loops: CDR1 SGHKS, CDR2 YYEKEE (reference sequence). In nucleotides, the CDR3 is TGTGCCAGCAGCTTGCGGGACAGGGCTAACTATGGCTACACCTTC. This codes for CASSLRDRANYGYTF.

This clonotype was counted ten times or more. V is TRBV14 and J is TRBJ2-1; TRBD2 agrees at 11 bases. The ends lost 10 bases at V and 7 bases at J; junction bases unmatched: 9. Germline V gene lookup returns CDR1 SGHDN and CDR2 FVKESK. The CDR3 is made up of 14 amino acids. The CDR3, as DNA: TGTGCCACCGTAAGACTAGCGGGGATTAATGAGCAGTTCTTC. Amino acid sequence: CATVRLAGINEQFF.

The chain carries TRBV25-1 and TRBJ2-7, with D perhaps given as TRBD1 or TRBD2 (5 bases each). CDR1 is MGHDK and CDR2 is SYGVNS in the germline V gene. The CDR3 sequence is 16 residues long. The V end lost 7 bases, the J end lost 1 base, and 20 bases lay between the germline ends. The DNA for the CDR3 is TGTGCCAGCACCAAAGACGGAGGCAGGGCGTCCTACGAGCAGTACTTC. It specifies CASTKDGGRASYEQYF.